Detailed here is one TCR beta chain. Using immunoSEQ multiplex PCR, the repertoire was profiled, and TCRdb retains in-frame clones only, with some absent. The sample yields 2 million to 2.5 million clones, approximately 93% seen once. The data were obtained in a study of shared clonotypes between healthy human individuals. With 3 bases removed from V and 4 bases from J, the gap between germline ends came to 19 bases. The CDR3 totals 16 residues. Germline lookup yields CDR1 SGDLS and CDR2 YYNGEE. This rearrangement joins TRBV9 to TRBJ1-2; possible D gene TRBD1, 5 bases. Sequencing was performed on naive CD4+ T cells from PBMCs. Subset defined: CD45RA+ positively selected. The sequence was obtained from a man aged 18 to 35 in good health. Some clones in this sample may be carry-over from other donors' samples. The CDR3 here is CASSAGTGPSGYGYTF. As DNA, the CDR3 is TGTGCCAGCAGCGCCGGGACTGGGCCCTCGGGCTATGGCTACACCTTC.